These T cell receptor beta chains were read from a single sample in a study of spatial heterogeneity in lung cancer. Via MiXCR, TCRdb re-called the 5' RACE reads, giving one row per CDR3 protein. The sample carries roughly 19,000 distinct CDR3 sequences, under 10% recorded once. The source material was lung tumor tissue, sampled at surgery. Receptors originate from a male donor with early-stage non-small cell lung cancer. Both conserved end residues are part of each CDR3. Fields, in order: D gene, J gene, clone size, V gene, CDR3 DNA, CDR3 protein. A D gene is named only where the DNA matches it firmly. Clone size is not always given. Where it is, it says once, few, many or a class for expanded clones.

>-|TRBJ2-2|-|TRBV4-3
TGCGCCAGCAGCATAAGGGCCTTAGCCGGGGAGCTGTTTTTT
CASSIRALAGELFF
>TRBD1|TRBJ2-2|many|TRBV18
TGTGCCAGCTCACCGAGTTCGGGACAGGGAAACACCGGGGAGCTGTTTTTT
CASSPSSGQGNTGELFF
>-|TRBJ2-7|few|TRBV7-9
TGTGCCAGCAGCTTACCGACCTACGAGCAGTACTTC
CASSLPTYEQYF
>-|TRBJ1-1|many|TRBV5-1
TGCGCCAGCAGCTTGGGGGGCCTGAACACTGAAGCTTTCTTT
CASSLGGLNTEAFF
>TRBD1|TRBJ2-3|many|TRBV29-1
TGCAGCGTTGCTGGAGCCCGGGACAGCCGCACAGATACGCAGTATTTT
CSVAGARDSRTDTQYF
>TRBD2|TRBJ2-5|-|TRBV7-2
TGTGCCAGCAGCTTAAGCCCCGGGACTACCTCCATATTGGAGGAGACCCAGTACTTC
CASSLSPGTTSILEETQYF
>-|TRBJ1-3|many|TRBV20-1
TGCAGTGCTAGGGGGTTAGACGGACAGTTCGCTGGAAACACCATATATTTT
CSARGLDGQFAGNTIYF
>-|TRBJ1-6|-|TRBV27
TGTGCCAGCAGTTCCCAGACCCTGGGCACTTCACCCCTCCACTTT
CASSSQTLGTSPLHF
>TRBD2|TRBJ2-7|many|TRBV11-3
TGTGCCAGCAGCTTAGGAATTAGCGGGACCTCCTACGAGCAGTACTTC
CASSLGISGTSYEQYF
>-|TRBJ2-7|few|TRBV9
TGTGCCAGCAGCGTAAGGTTCGGATACGAGCAGTACTTC
CASSVRFGYEQYF
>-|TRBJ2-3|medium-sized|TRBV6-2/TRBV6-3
TGTGCCAGCAGCCCAGGAGGGGGTGAGACAGATACGCAGTATTTT
CASSPGGGETDTQYF
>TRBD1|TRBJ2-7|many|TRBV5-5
TGTGCCAGCAGCCGTAGCCGAAGGGACAGTTACGAGCAGTACTTC
CASSRSRRDSYEQYF
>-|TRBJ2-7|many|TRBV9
TGTGCCAGCAGCGTAGATCTGGGGAGCTACGAGCAGTACTTC
CASSVDLGSYEQYF
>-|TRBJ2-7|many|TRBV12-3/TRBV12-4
TGTGCCAGCAGTCCGGGACCTGCCAACGAGCAGTACTTC
CASSPGPANEQYF
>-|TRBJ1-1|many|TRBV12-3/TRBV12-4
TGTGCCAGCAGTATTCGCGGAGCAAACACTGAAGCTTTCTTT
CASSIRGANTEAFF